The sample holds a few counts of the clone carrying this T cell receptor (beta chain). These data come from a study of sequential checkpoint blockade in melanoma. At the level of the study: Randomization was 1:1 between first-line nivolumab→ipilimumab and ipilimumab→nivolumab.

Produced via immunoSEQ multiplex PCR; TCRdb's table is partial and in-frame only. The sample shows over 10,000 clones, 70% to 80% of them seen only once. Treatment reported: randomized to nivolumab then ipilimumab (arm A) or the reverse (arm B). DNA-damaging chemotherapy had not been given to any patient beforehand. Trimming took 6 bases from V and 0 from J, leaving 22 bases between them. The CDR3 loop spans 18 amino acids. Germline lookup yields CDR1 MGHDK and CDR2 SYGVNS. This specimen was CD8+ T cells sorted from blood (inferred from file names), taken from a patient given nivolumab and ipilimumab in sequence. This chain links TRBV25-1 with TRBJ2-3; perhaps TRBD2 as D (5 bases). The TCR comes from a human donor with melanoma. The CDR3 loop is CASSAWGGLLPSTDTQYF. CDR3 coding DNA: TGTGCCAGCAGCGCTTGGGGTGGACTCCTCCCTAGCACAGATACGCAGTATTTT.